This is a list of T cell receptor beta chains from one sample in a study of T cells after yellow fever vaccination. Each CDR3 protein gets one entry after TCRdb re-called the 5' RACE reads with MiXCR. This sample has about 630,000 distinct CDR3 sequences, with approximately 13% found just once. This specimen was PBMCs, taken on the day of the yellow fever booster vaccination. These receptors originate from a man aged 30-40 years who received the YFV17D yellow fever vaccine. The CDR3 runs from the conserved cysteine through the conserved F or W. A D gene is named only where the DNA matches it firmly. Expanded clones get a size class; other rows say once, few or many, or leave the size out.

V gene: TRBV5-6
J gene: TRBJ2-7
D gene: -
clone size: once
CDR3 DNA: TGTGCCAGCAGCCTCCAGCTAGCCGACGAGCAGTACTTC
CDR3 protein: CASSLQLADEQYF

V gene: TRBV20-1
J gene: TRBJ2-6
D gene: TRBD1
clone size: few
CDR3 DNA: TGCAGTGCTGCCCGACAGGGAACGACTGGGGCCAACGTCCTGACTTTC
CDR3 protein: CSAARQGTTGANVLTF

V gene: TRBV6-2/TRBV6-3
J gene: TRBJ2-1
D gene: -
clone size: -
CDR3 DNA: TGTGCCAGCAGTTACTCTCAGGACTTATCCTACAATGAGCAGTTCTTC
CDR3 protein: CASSYSQDLSYNEQFF

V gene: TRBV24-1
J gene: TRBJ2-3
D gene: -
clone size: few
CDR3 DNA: TGTGCCACCAGTGATACCGGAAGCACAGATACGCAGTATTTT
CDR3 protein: CATSDTGSTDTQYF

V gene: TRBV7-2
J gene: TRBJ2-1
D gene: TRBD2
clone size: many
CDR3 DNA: TGTGCCAGCAACCTTAATCTGGGACTAGGTTTTGAGCAGTTCTTC
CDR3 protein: CASNLNLGLGFEQFF

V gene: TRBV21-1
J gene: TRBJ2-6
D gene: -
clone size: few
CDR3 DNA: -
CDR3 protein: CASSKVASGANVLTF

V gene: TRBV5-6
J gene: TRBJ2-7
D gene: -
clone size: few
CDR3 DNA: TGTGCCAGCAGCTCGACTACAGGGGAGCAGTACTTC
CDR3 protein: CASSSTTGEQYF

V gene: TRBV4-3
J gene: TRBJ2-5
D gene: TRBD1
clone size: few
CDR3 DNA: TGCGCCAGCAGCCATGAGGGGGCCGAGACCCAGTACTTC
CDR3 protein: CASSHEGAETQYF

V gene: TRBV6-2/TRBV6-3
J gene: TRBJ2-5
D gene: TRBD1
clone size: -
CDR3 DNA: TGTGCCAGCAGTCCGGGACAGGGTGGATTCGAGACCCAGTACTTC
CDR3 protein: CASSPGQGGFETQYF

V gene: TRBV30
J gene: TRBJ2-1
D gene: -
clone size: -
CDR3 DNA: TGTGCCTGGAGTGTACCGGGGAGACAGGTCGATGAGCAGTTCTTC
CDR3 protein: CAWSVPGRQVDEQFF

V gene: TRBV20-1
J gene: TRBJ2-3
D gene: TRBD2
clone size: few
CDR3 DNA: TGCAGAGCGGGGAATCAGCCCGATACGCAGTATTTT
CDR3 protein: CRAGNQPDTQYF

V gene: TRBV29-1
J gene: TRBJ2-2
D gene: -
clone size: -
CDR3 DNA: TGCAGCGTTGCCGAGTACGCGAACACCGGGGAGCTGTTTTTT
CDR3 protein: CSVAEYANTGELFF

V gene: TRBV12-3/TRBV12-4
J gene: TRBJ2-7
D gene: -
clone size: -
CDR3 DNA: TGTGCCAGCAGTTTAGAAGGGGGTGATTACGAGCAGTACTTC
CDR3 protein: CASSLEGGDYEQYF

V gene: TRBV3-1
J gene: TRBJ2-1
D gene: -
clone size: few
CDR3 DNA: TGTGCCAGCAGCCCACCCCCTATAGGTGCCAATGAGCAGTTCTTC
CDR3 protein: CASSPPPIGANEQFF

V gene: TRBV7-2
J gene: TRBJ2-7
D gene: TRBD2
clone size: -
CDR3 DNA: TGTGCCAGCAGATTAGGAGGGCGGGAGCCCCTCGAGCAGTACTTC
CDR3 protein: CASRLGGREPLEQYF

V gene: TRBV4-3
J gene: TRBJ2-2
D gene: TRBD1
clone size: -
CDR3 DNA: TGCGCCAGCAGGTTCGACAGGGATTCCGGGGAGCTGTTTTTT
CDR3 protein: CASRFDRDSGELFF

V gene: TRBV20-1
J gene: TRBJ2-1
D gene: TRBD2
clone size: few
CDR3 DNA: TGCAGTGCTAGAGCTCCTAGCGGGGGGCCTCAGAGAGAGCAGTTCTTC
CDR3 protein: CSARAPSGGPQREQFF

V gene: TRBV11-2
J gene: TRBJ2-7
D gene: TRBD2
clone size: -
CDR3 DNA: TGTGCCAGCAGCCTAGCGGGTTCGGTCTACGAGCAGTACTTC
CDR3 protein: CASSLAGSVYEQYF

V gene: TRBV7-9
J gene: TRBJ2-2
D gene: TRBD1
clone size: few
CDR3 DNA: TGTGCCAGCAGCGAACACAGGGGGCCGAACACCGGGGAGCTGTTTTTT
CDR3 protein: CASSEHRGPNTGELFF

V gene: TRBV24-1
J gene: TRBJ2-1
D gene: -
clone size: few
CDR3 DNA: TGTGCCACCAGTGTTACATCCGCCTACAATGAGCAGTTCTTC
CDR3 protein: CATSVTSAYNEQFF

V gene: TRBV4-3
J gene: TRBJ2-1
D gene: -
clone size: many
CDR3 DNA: TGCGCCAGCAGCCAACAGGGGACGTCCTACAATGAGCAGTTCTTC
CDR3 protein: CASSQQGTSYNEQFF

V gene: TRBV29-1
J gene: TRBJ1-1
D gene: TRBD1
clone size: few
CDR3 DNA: TGCAGCGCCTCGGGGAGACAGGGGAGAGTGGCTGAAGCTTTCTTT
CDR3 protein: CSASGRQGRVAEAFF

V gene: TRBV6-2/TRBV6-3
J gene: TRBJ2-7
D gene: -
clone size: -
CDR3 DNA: TGTGCCAGCACCCGGGACAAGGTGTACGAGCAGTACTTC
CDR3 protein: CASTRDKVYEQYF

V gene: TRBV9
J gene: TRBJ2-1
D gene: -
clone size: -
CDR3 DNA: TGTGCCAGCAGCGTAGGGCCGGAGGGGTTTGAAGATGAGCAGTTCTTC
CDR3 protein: CASSVGPEGFEDEQFF

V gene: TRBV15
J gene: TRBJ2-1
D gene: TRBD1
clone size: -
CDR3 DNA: TGTGCCACCAGCAGTCCTAGACAGGGGCAAGGGGATGAGCAGTTCTTC
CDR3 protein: CATSSPRQGQGDEQFF

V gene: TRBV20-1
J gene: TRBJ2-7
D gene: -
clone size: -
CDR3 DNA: TGCAGTGCTCATCTTCGGCCCTACGAGCAGTACTTC
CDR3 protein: CSAHLRPYEQYF

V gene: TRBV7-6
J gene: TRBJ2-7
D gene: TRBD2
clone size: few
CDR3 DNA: TGTGCCAGCAGCCAAACTAGCGGGAGGCTCTCCTCCTACGAGCAGTACTTC
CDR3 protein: CASSQTSGRLSSYEQYF

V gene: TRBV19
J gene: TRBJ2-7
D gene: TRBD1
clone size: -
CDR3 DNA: TGTGCCAGTAGTATTGAACCAGACAGGGCCTCCGAGCAGTACTTC
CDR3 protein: CASSIEPDRASEQYF

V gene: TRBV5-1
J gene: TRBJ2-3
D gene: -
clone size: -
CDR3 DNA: TGCGCCAGTTATGACTGGGCGAGCACAGATACGCAGTATTTT
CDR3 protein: CASYDWASTDTQYF

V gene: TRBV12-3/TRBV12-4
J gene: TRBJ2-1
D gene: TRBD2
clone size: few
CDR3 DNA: TGTGCCAGCAGTCGGGGACTAGCGGGAGGCAGAGAGCAGTTCTTC
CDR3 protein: CASSRGLAGGREQFF

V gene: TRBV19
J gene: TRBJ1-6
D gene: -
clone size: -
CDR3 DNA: TGTGCCAGTAGTACAGGGGCCCGTTCACCCCTCCACTTT
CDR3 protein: CASSTGARSPLHF

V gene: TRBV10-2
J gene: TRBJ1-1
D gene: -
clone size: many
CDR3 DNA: TGCGCCAGCAGTGCTGGGGTTACTGAAGCTTTCTTT
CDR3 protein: CASSAGVTEAFF

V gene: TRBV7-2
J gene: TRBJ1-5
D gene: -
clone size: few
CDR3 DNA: TGTGCCAGCAGCTTAGCAGGCCGAGTCCAGCATTTT
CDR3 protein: CASSLAGRVQHF

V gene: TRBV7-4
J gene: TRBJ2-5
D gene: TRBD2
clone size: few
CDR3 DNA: TGTGCCAGCAGCCCTAGGGGAAGCGGGAGCACAGAGACCCAGTACTTC
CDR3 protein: CASSPRGSGSTETQYF

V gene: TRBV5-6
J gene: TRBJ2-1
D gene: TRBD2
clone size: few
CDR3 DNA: TGTGCCAGCAGCCCGGGGCGGGGGTACAATGAGCAGTTCTTC
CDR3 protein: CASSPGRGYNEQFF

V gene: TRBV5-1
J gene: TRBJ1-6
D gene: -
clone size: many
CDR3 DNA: TGCGCCAGCAGCCAAGAGGGGAGAGATTCACCCCTCCACTTT
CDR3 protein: CASSQEGRDSPLHF